One TCR beta chain is described in this entry. The antigen is unknown. Germline V lookup: CDR1 SNHLY, CDR2 FYNNEI. The CDR3 extends over 14 amino acids. Trimming cost V 5 bases and J 4 bases, with 15 bases left between them. The data derive from a study of vaccination effects on CD4 cells after COVID-19. The study's findings and limits: Just 1 of 255 vaccine-induced clones in healthy recipients was cross-reactive.

Antigen-specific CD4+ T cells expanded by the ViraFEST assay with viral peptide pools were then sequenced. The culture ran for approximately 11 days before CD4+ T cells were isolated. Vaccination of participants consisted of two doses of either the BNT162b2 or mRNA-1273 vaccine. In culture with around 10 IU/ml IL-2 and approximately 9.1 ug/ml peptides, PBMC were grown at around 1.8 million per well. IL-2 medium supplanted half the medium on days 3 and 7. Sequencing used immunoSEQ multiplex PCR; TCRdb keeps in-frame clones, though not all of them. The profile shows roughly 55,000 clones, 60% to 80% of them singletons.

The chain joins TRBV2 to TRBJ2-7; D not certain. This receptor was taken from a human donor who received a COVID-19 vaccine. The starting material was CD4+ T cells from PBMCs cultured with HCoV-OC43 spike peptides, obtained after COVID-19 vaccination. The subset: HCoV-OC43 spike overlapping peptide pool stimulation. The CDR3 region has the DNA TGTGCCAGCAGTTTAGAGAAGGCGGTTTACGAGCAGTACGTC. Amino acids: CASSLEKAVYEQYV.